This is a list of T cell receptor delta chains from one sample in a study of Vδ1+ human thymocytes. TCRdb used CATT to re-call clones from the multiplex PCR reads. This table holds 50,000 to 75,000 delta-chain clones, roughly 16% found once. What was sequenced was Vdelta1+ gamma-delta thymocytes from the thymus. The receptors shown here come from a girl in the first two years of life who had congenital heart surgery. CDR3s include the opening cysteine and the closing phenylalanine or tryptophan. Each record gives: clone size, V gene, J gene, D gene, CDR3 length, CDR3 DNA, CDR3 protein. A D gene is named only where the DNA matches it firmly. The size entry is marked missing in some rows and otherwise reads once, few, many or a size class.

clone size: .
V gene: TRDV2
J gene: TRDJ1
D gene: TRDD3
CDR3 length: 16
CDR3 DNA: TGTGCCTGTGACACCGTAGGCTGGGGGTCCCTAAGAAAACTCATCTTT
CDR3 protein: CACDTVGWGSLRKLIF

clone size: .
V gene: TRDV1
J gene: TRDJ1
D gene: .
CDR3 length: 18
CDR3 DNA: TGTGCTCTTGGGGAATTACAGGGGACGAGAGTCCACACCGATAAACTCATCTTT
CDR3 protein: CALGELQGTRVHTDKLIF

clone size: .
V gene: TRDV1
J gene: TRDJ1
D gene: .
CDR3 length: 23
CDR3 DNA: TGTGCTCTTGGGGAACTAGGTGAGGTAGGAAATCCTCTAGTTCCCCCCCACACCGATAAACTCATCTTT
CDR3 protein: CALGELGEVGNPLVPPHTDKLIF

clone size: .
V gene: TRDV1
J gene: TRDJ1
D gene: TRDD3
CDR3 length: 24
CDR3 DNA: TGTGCTCTTGGGGGTCCTTTTAGTCCTCTGTCTAGGAATACTGGGGGATCGTACACCGATAAACTCATCTTT
CDR3 protein: CALGGPFSPLSRNTGGSYTDKLIF

clone size: few
V gene: TRDV1
J gene: TRDJ1
D gene: .
CDR3 length: 16
CDR3 DNA: TGTGCTCTTGGGGACCCAACTTTGGAGGGCACCGATAAACTCATCTTT
CDR3 protein: CALGDPTLEGTDKLIF

clone size: few
V gene: TRDV1
J gene: TRDJ1
D gene: .
CDR3 length: 17
CDR3 DNA: TGTGCTCTTGGGGGGCCTTCCCTGGGGGGGTACACCGATAAACTCATCTTT
CDR3 protein: CALGGPSLGGYTDKLIF

clone size: .
V gene: TRDV1
J gene: TRDJ1
D gene: TRDD3
CDR3 length: 19
CDR3 DNA: TGTGCTCTTGGGGACCTACAGCCGGCTTTAGGGGGATACGCCGATAAACTCATCTTT
CDR3 protein: CALGDLQPALGGYADKLIF

clone size: .
V gene: TRDV1
J gene: TRDJ1
D gene: TRDD3
CDR3 length: 22
CDR3 DNA: TGTGCTCTTGGGGACCCGATGTTCCGCCGAGTACTGGGGGATAAACTCACCGATAAACTCATCTTT
CDR3 protein: CALGDPMFRRVLGDKLTDKLIF

clone size: few
V gene: TRDV1
J gene: TRDJ1
D gene: .
CDR3 length: 16
CDR3 DNA: TGTGCTCTTGGGGAACCGTCCTGGAACAGAACCGATAAACTCATCTTT
CDR3 protein: CALGEPSWNRTDKLIF

clone size: .
V gene: TRDV1
J gene: TRDJ1
D gene: .
CDR3 length: 19
CDR3 DNA: TGTGCTCTTGGGGAACTTTTCCCTACACGGGTAGGGGGGACCGATAAACTCATCTTT
CDR3 protein: CALGELFPTRVGGTDKLIF

clone size: few
V gene: TRDV1
J gene: TRDJ1
D gene: TRDD3
CDR3 length: 19
CDR3 DNA: TGTGCTCTTGGGGAATCGAAAACCCCCGGGGGATTAAGGGCCGATAAACTCATCTTT
CDR3 protein: CALGESKTPGGLRADKLIF

clone size: .
V gene: TRDV1
J gene: TRDJ1
D gene: TRDD2
CDR3 length: 22
CDR3 DNA: TGTGCTCTTGGGGAACAACTTCACTCCGGCCTTCCTAAGGTACTGGGCTTTCATAAACTCATCTTT
CDR3 protein: CALGEQLHSGLPKVLGFHKLIF

clone size: .
V gene: TRDV1
J gene: TRDJ1
D gene: TRDD3
CDR3 length: 20
CDR3 DNA: TGCGCTCTTGGGGAACTACCTAACACTGCTGGGGGACCTAACACCGATAAACTCATCTTT
CDR3 protein: CALGELPNTAGGPNTDKLIF

clone size: few
V gene: TRDV1
J gene: TRDJ1
D gene: .
CDR3 length: 20
CDR3 DNA: TGTGCTCTTGGCTCGAGTTGCTGCCCGTCCTATACGTCGCACACCGATAAACTCATCTTT
CDR3 protein: CALGSSCCPSYTSHTDKLIF

clone size: .
V gene: TRDV1
J gene: TRDJ1
D gene: TRDD3
CDR3 length: 17
CDR3 DNA: TGTGCTCTTGGTTTAACTACTGGGGGATACTACACCGATAAACTCATCTTT
CDR3 protein: CALGLTTGGYYTDKLIF

clone size: .
V gene: TRDV2
J gene: TRDJ3
D gene: TRDD3
CDR3 length: 20
CDR3 DNA: TGTGCCTGTGTCCGTCTGGGGGATACCGAAAGCTCCTGGGACACCCGACAGATGTTTTTC
CDR3 protein: CACVRLGDTESSWDTRQMFF

clone size: .
V gene: TRDV1
J gene: TRDJ1
D gene: .
CDR3 length: 15
CDR3 DNA: TGTGCTCTTGGGGAACATGTGGACGCCTCCGATAAACTCATCTTT
CDR3 protein: CALGEHVDASDKLIF

clone size: few
V gene: TRDV1
J gene: TRDJ1
D gene: TRDD3
CDR3 length: 22
CDR3 DNA: TGTGCTCTTGGGGACCGACGGCCCTCCAGGGGGATACGCCACACTCGAACCGATAAACTCATCTTT
CDR3 protein: CALGDRRPSRGIRHTRTDKLIF

clone size: few
V gene: TRDV1
J gene: TRDJ1
D gene: TRDD3
CDR3 length: 18
CDR3 DNA: TGTGCTCTTGGGGATCCCCATCTACTGGGGGATTACACCGATAAACTCATCTTT
CDR3 protein: CALGDPHLLGDYTDKLIF

clone size: .
V gene: TRDV1
J gene: TRDJ1
D gene: TRDD3
CDR3 length: 23
CDR3 DNA: TGTGCTCTTGGGGAACTTGCGGTGGTTCTTCTTGGACTGGGGGGCGTAGGCGCCGATAAACTCATCTTT
CDR3 protein: CALGELAVVLLGLGGVGADKLIF

clone size: .
V gene: TRDV1
J gene: TRDJ1
D gene: TRDD3
CDR3 length: 18
CDR3 DNA: TGTGCTCTTGGGGAACGTAAACGTGGATACGCCGGCACCGATAAACTCATCTTT
CDR3 protein: CALGERKRGYAGTDKLIF

clone size: .
V gene: TRDV2
J gene: TRDJ1
D gene: TRDD3
CDR3 length: 19
CDR3 DNA: TGTGCCTGTGACACCGGATACTGGGGGATACCCGCGTACACCGATAAACTCATCTTT
CDR3 protein: CACDTGYWGIPAYTDKLIF

clone size: few
V gene: TRDV1
J gene: TRDJ1
D gene: TRDD3
CDR3 length: 20
CDR3 DNA: TGTGCTCTTGGGGAAAAAAGTTTTCCAGGCATCAGGGGGATAAAGGATAAACTCATCTTT
CDR3 protein: CALGEKSFPGIRGIKDKLIF

clone size: .
V gene: TRDV2
J gene: TRDJ1
D gene: TRDD3
CDR3 length: 17
CDR3 DNA: TGTGCCTGTGACTCCTTACTGGGGGATACGTGCACCGATAAACCCATCTTT
CDR3 protein: CACDSLLGDTCTDKPIF

clone size: few
V gene: TRDV1
J gene: TRDJ1
D gene: .
CDR3 length: 21
CDR3 DNA: TGTGCTCTTGGGGAACTACCCAAACGGGGACCTCCCGACCTTTACACCGATAAACTCATCTTT
CDR3 protein: CALGELPKRGPPDLYTDKLIF

clone size: .
V gene: TRDV1
J gene: TRDJ1
D gene: TRDD3
CDR3 length: 21
CDR3 DNA: TGTGCTCTTGGGGAACTTTCCGTACTGGGGGGCCTCCCATATGGTACCGATAAACTCATCTTT
CDR3 protein: CALGELSVLGGLPYGTDKLIF

clone size: .
V gene: TRDV2
J gene: TRDJ1
D gene: TRDD3
CDR3 length: 24
CDR3 DNA: TGTGCCTGTGTTGGGTCGATACACCCGTTTCGGAGGGAGACTGGGGGATACGATGCCGATAAACTCATCTTT
CDR3 protein: CACVGSIHPFRRETGGYDADKLIF